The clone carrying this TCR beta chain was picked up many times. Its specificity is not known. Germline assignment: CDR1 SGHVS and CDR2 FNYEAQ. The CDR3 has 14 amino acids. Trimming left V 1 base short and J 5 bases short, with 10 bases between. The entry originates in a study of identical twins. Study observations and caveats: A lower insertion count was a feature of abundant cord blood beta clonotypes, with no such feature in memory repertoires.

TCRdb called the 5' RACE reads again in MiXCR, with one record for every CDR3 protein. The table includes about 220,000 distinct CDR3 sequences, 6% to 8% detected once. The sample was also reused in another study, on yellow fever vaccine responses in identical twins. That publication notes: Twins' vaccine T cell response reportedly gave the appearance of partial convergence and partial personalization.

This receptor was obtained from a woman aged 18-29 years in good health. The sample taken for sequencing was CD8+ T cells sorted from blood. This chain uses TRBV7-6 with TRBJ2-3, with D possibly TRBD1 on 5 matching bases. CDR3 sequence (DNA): TGTGCCAGCAGCTTAGTTAGGCAGGGAGATACGCAGTATTTT. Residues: CASSLVRQGDTQYF.